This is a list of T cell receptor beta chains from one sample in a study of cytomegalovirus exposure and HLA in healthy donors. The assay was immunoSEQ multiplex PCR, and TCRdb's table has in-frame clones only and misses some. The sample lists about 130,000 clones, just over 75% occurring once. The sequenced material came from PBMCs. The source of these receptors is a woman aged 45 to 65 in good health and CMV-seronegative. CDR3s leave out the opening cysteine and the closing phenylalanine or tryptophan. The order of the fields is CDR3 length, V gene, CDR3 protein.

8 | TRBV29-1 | SVQGLEQY
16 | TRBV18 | ASSPGEWRKNPHNEQF
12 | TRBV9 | ASSLDRANTEAF
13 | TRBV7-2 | ASSPRDRGRDTQY
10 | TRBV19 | ASTGGGETQY
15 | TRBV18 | ASSPLRGSGATDTQY
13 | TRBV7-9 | ASSIQQGSYNEQF
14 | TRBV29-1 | SVVLALAGTYNEQF
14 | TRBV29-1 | SVEVGGQGFYNEQF
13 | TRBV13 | ASSLAVLAKNIQY
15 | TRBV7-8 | ASSLVRGTSGANVLT
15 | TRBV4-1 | ASSQAIRDPLGDTQY
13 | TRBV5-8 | ASSPRSSGANVLT
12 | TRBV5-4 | ATWSAGLPYEQY
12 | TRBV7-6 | ASSPGQIPHEQY
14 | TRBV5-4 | ASSTPRAGETDTQY
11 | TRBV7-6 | ASSLREKTEAF
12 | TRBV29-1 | SVCAGRMVTEAF
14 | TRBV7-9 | ASSDTGSTYPGELF
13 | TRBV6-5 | ASSSSGVGTDTQY
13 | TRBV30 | AWRQGPSVATEAF
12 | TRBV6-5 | ASSPLRGQETQY
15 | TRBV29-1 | SVAGTSGYVTYNEQF
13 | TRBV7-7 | ASSLGDRAEETQY
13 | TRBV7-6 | ASSIPGGLYNEQF
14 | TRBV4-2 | ASSQDSTSGTYEQY
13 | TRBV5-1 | ASSLAPGSSYEQY
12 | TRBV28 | ASSAYRGRAEAF
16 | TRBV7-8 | ASSSPGTSGRLYNEQF
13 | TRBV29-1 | SAKTGTGFSYEQY
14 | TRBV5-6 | ASSLRTGVSGNTIY
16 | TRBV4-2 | ASTKNGAAGGPGETQY
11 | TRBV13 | ASSLPGSKTQY
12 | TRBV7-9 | ASSLATVNTEAF